This is a list of T cell receptor beta chains from one sample in a study of T cell responses to AZD1222 COVID-19 vaccine. Libraries were prepared by immunoSEQ multiplex PCR; TCRdb keeps only in-frame clonotypes and omits some of them. The sample lists more than 85,000 clones, about 95% seen once, with around 2.8% in the top ten. This specimen consisted of peripheral blood, obtained 28 days after the second AZD1222 dose. The receptors stem from an adult who received the AZD1222 COVID-19 vaccine. CDR3s include the opening cysteine and the closing phenylalanine or tryptophan. Each record gives: J gene, D gene, clone size, V gene, CDR3 DNA, CDR3 protein. The D gene is left open where the match is weak. Clone size, where shown, is once, few, many, or a class for clones that have expanded.

>TRBJ2-4|TRBD1|-|TRBV2
TGTGCCGGCTGGACAGGAAACATTCAGTACTTC
CAGWTGNIQYF
>TRBJ1-4|TRBD1|-|TRBV9
TGTGCCAGCAGCGCAATGGGAGGGACAGGGGGTGAAAAACTGTTTTTT
CASSAMGGTGGEKLFF
>TRBJ2-7|-|-|TRBV7-9
TGTGCCAGCAGCTTACAAACGCGGGGCTACGAGCAGTACTTC
CASSLQTRGYEQYF
>TRBJ2-2|-|-|TRBV5-1
TGCGCCAGCAGCTTGGAGGGGACCGAGGGCACCGGGGAGCTGTTTTTT
CASSLEGTEGTGELFF
>TRBJ2-7|-|once|TRBV2
TGTGCCAGCAGCCTCCTCCGGGAGAGCTACGAGCAGTACTTC
CASSLLRESYEQYF
>TRBJ2-7|TRBD2|-|TRBV12-5
TGTGCTAGTGGTTTCGGGGGGTCCTCCTACGAGCAGTACTTC
CASGFGGSSYEQYF
>TRBJ1-6|TRBD1|-|TRBV6-5
TGTGCCAGCAGCTACTGGGGACAGGGGGAAGGGTCACCCCTCCACTTT
CASSYWGQGEGSPLHF
>TRBJ1-1|-|-|TRBV7-2
TGTGCCAGCTGTGAGGGGCTTCTCATGAACACTGAAGCTTTCTTT
CASCEGLLMNTEAFF
>TRBJ1-5|-|-|TRBV19
TGTGCCAGTAGTAAGCGGGACAATCAGCCCCAGCATTTT
CASSKRDNQPQHF
>TRBJ2-1|TRBD2|-|TRBV7-6
TGTGCCAGCAGCTTAGAGCGGGGAATTTACAATGAGCAGTTCTTC
CASSLERGIYNEQFF
>TRBJ1-1|-|-|TRBV10-2
TGCGCCAGCAGCCCTTTAGGGGGGACCACTGAAGCTTTCTTT
CASSPLGGTTEAFF